This T cell receptor beta chain appears in the sequencing data of a study of shared clonotypes between healthy human individuals. The overall study: Researchers assigned three CD4 naive, three CD4 memory, two CD8 naive and one CD8 memory plate to each donor. The study, taken as a whole, reports: Some naive CD4 clonotypes, about 5.5%, turned up in common across a handful of donors. Generally, estimated richness proved larger in naive subsets than it did in memory subsets.

The germline V gene has CDR1 SNHLY and CDR2 FYNNEI. V was clipped by 3 bases and J by 2 bases; unmatched bases: 4. The CDR3 spans 15 residues. The method was immunoSEQ multiplex PCR; TCRdb's version includes in-frame clones alone and lacks a portion of them. The table has 2 million to 2.5 million clones, around 95% seen once. As regards this clone: The antigen remains undetermined.

Within Nashville, Tennessee resided all donors, each a Caucasian adult. Sequenced input: naive CD4+ T cells sorted from blood. The subset: CD45RA+ positively selected. V usage is TRBV2 and J usage is TRBJ2-3; the match to TRBD2 covers 8 bases. The sequence was obtained from a man aged 18-30 years in good health. The CDR3 loop is CASSELAGPTDTQYF. Here the CDR3 DNA reads TGTGCCAGCAGTGAGCTAGCGGGCCCCACAGATACGCAGTATTTT.